This T cell receptor (beta chain) was sequenced in a study of blood T cell repertoires in COVID-19 (dated by TCRdb to the early 2020s). With respect to the entire study: Samples from collaborators originated in the United States, Italy and Spain and spanned both the acute and convalescent phases of COVID-19. The material from the prospective study consisted of cDNA or gDNA derived from T cells, B-cell-depleted T cells, or PBMCs. The dataset comprised deeply sampled blood TCRbeta repertoires from subjects exposed to, actively infected with, or recovered from COVID-19. The repertoires were released in a freely available public database intended as a resource for research on the immune response to SARS-CoV-2. The samples were drawn from the first 160 participants of the ongoing ImmuneRACE study and from about 1,200 subjects provided by 6 global collaborators. Nearly every sample came with metadata listing a de-identified subject ID, COVID-19 status, age in years and sex. Where available, HLA class I and class II types were taken from metadata supplied by the sample provider and were not determined by assay-based typing. What the study reported, not specific to this receptor: The amount of clinical and demographic metadata varied by source and participant and was provided uncurated.

Samples from volunteer blood donors who had recovered from COVID-19 were contributed by a second Seattle source. Whole blood was collected in K2EDTA tubes by collaborating institutions according to the institutions' own protocols. Collaborator samples were shipped for TCRbeta analysis as frozen whole blood, isolated PBMCs, or DNA extracted from either sample type. A remark on this clone: Its target antigen remains unknown. No qualities accompany the bases; no much larger clone lies one base away.

V is shortened by 3 bases, J by 0 bases, and the region joining them spans 6 bases. The germline V gene gives CDR1 as SNHLY and CDR2 as FYNNEI. From the cysteine up to the phenylalanine, the CDR3 has a length of 14 residues. Only CDR3 DNA remains: 42 bases, in frame from the first base. TCRbeta CDR3 regions were amplified from genomic DNA using the immunoSEQ Assay, a bias-controlled multiplex PCR. Per the authors' processing: The number of nucleated cells in each sample was estimated by amplification of reference gene primers within the assay. To quantify the absolute abundance of each unique TCRbeta CDR3 rearrangement, sequence reads were collapsed and filtered. Productive Simpson clonality was computed per sample as the square root of Simpson's diversity index over productive rearrangements. TCRdb mirrors the immuneACCESS table, restricted to in-frame sequences. Some clones are absent from its copies; in checked studies, under half trace to an unresolved V gene, and the reason for the others is unknown. V, J and clone size were drawn from that table, and D and trimming were deduced from the DNA. The sample contains 250,000 or so clones, approximately 92% of them found a single time. Of the sample, less than 5% falls within the top ten clones.

The sequencing sample was made of peripheral blood. The sequence derives from a middle-aged woman who had recovered from COVID-19. The chain is encoded by TRBV2 joined to TRBJ1-5; the D segment cannot be called with confidence. CDR3 region: CASSDPYSNQPQHF. The nucleotide sequence reads as follows: TGTGCCAGCAGTGACCCGTATAGCAATCAGCCCCAGCATTTT.